The present T cell receptor (beta chain) was sequenced within a study of long-term antiretroviral therapy in people with HIV. Overall study findings and caveats: Someone took the blood between about 2003 and 2017, maybe while older ART regimens were in use. Records did not include ART adherence, viral resistance or therapy changes.

It was version v3.0 of the immunoSEQ assay that was run at survey level. Generated by immunoSEQ multiplex PCR, the TCRdb table keeps only in-frame clones and is missing some. Here the sample spans over 20,000 clones, approximately 82% being singletons. A note on this clone: Its antigen remains unknown.

This specimen consisted of unsorted PBMCs, obtained 0.5 years after starting antiretroviral therapy. The clonotype was recovered from a man aged 18 to 30 with HIV.

Written as DNA, the CDR3 is TGTGCCAGCAGTTTGGGGCAGGGAGGCGGTCATCGCAATCAGCCCCAGCATTTT. Translating it yields CASSLGQGGGHRNQPQHF. The rearrangement joins TRBV28 to TRBJ1-5; TRBD1 is a possible D gene (5 bases). V gave up 3 bases and J gave up 2 bases, with 20 bases separating them. The CDR3 covers 18 residues. The germline gives CDR1 MDHEN, CDR2 SYDVKM.